The source of this T cell receptor (beta chain) is a study of blood T cell repertoires in COVID-19. The CDR3 sequence is 15 residues long. Per germline, CDR1 MNHEY and CDR2 SVGAGI. Trimming removed 0 bases from V and 4 bases from J, with 12 bases in between. Method: immunoSEQ multiplex PCR; TCRdb's copy keeps in-frame clones and lacks some. The table has 230,000 or so clones, around 90% seen once. This chain links TRBV6-5 with TRBJ1-2; D gene unclear. The receptor was isolated from a woman between 50 and 59 years old with acute COVID-19. The sequenced material came from PBMCs or T cells enriched from blood (not recorded which). The CDR3 reads CASSYSIGRRYGYTF. In DNA, the CDR3 is TGTGCCAGCAGTTACTCTATCGGCAGGCGCTATGGCTACACCTTC.